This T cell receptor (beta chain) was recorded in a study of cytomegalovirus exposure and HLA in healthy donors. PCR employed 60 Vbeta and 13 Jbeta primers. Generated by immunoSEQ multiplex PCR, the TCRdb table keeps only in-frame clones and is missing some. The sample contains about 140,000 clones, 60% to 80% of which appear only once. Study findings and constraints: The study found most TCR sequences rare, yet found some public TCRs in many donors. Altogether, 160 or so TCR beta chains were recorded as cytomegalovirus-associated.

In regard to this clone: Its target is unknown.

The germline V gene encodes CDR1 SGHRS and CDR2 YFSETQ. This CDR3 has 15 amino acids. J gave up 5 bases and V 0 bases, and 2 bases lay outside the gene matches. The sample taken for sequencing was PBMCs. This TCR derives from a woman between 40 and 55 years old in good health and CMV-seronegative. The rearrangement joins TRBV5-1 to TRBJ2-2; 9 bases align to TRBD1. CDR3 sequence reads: CASSLAGQGTGELFF. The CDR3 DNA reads TGCGCCAGCAGCTTGGCGGGACAGGGAACCGGGGAGCTGTTTTTT. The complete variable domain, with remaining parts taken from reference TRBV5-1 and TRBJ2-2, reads KAGVTQTPRYLIKTRGQQVTLSCSPISGHRSVSWYQQTPGQGLQFLFEYFSETQRNKGNFPGRFSGRQFSNSRSEMNVSTLELGDSALYLCASSLAGQGTGELFFGEGSRLTVL.